This TCR beta chain was retrieved from a study of cytomegalovirus exposure and HLA in healthy donors. V dropped 2 bases and J dropped 0; count of bases not matched to a gene: 3. The CDR3 extends over 15 amino acids. In germline, CDR1 is MNHEY, CDR2 SVGAGI. This PCR relied on a set of 60 Vbeta primers and 13 Jbeta primers. Only in-frame clones appear in the TCRdb table, and some are missing; sequencing was by immunoSEQ multiplex PCR. Found here are 100,000 to 150,000 clones; the top ten clones hold approximately 0.93%. This chain links TRBV6-5 with TRBJ2-7; TRBD1 matches at 8 bases. Specimen: PBMCs. The sequence came from a man aged 18 to 29 in good health and CMV-seronegative. In DNA, the CDR3 is TGTGCCAGCAGTTACGGGACAGGCCACTCCTACGAGCAGTACTTC. Translation: CASSYGTGHSYEQYF.